This TCR beta chain was profiled in a study of blood T cell repertoires in COVID-19. At the level of the study: T cells, B-cell-depleted T cells, or PBMCs supplied cDNA or gDNA.

V was cut by 2 bases and J by 3 bases, with 11 bases left in between. This CDR3 is 15 amino acids long. Per germline, CDR1 MNHEY and CDR2 SVGEGT. Per the study methods: By means of reference gene primer amplification, nucleated cell counts were estimated. Libraries were prepared by immunoSEQ multiplex PCR; TCRdb keeps only in-frame clonotypes and omits some of them. Clone size and the V and J calls come from that table; the DNA yielded D and trimming. The sample has roughly 260,000 clones, 83% seen once. Participants spanned ages about 18 to 100 years and resided in some 22 US areas. Exposed participants encountered a COVID-19 case during the 2 weeks preceding study entry.

The sample taken for sequencing was PBMCs or T cells enriched from blood (not recorded which). The V gene is TRBV6-2 or TRBV6-3, the J gene TRBJ1-5; D is possibly TRBD1 (5 bases). This clonotype was sampled from a woman between 35 and 50 years old who had been exposed to COVID-19. CDR3 bases: TGTGCCAGCAGTTACCGGACACGGGTCAATCAGCCCCAGCATTTT. Translation: CASSYRTRVNQPQHF.